The 22 T cell receptor beta chains below all came from one sample that was sequenced in a study of control samples from healthy donors and cancer patients. Sequencing was performed with immunoSEQ multiplex PCR; in TCRdb, only in-frame clones are kept and a portion is missing. The data contain some 150,000 clones, over 95% of them singletons. Sequencing used blood. The receptors originated from a woman in her thirties in good health.

V gene TRBV6-4 combines with J gene TRBJ2-3; TRBD2 is a possible D gene (6 bases). The germline V gene encodes CDR1 MRHNA and CDR2 SNTAGT. Trimming removed 6 bases at V and 3 bases at J, with 13 bases between. The CDR3 sequence is 14 residues long. The CDR3 reads CASRPVAETDTQYF. CDR3 nucleotide sequence: TGTGCCAGCAGACCGGTAGCGGAAACAGATACGCAGTATTTT.

The chain uses TRBV5-4 and TRBJ2-3; TRBD2 matches 9 bases. The junction had 13 bases not matched to a gene; V was cut back by 2 bases and J by 3 bases. CDR3 length: 18 amino acids. In germline, CDR1 is SGHNT, CDR2 YYREEE (reference sequence). CDR3 coding DNA: TGTGCCAGCAGCTTTAGGCCTAGCGGGACCCCAAGGACAGATACGCAGTATTTT. It encodes CASSFRPSGTPRTDTQYF.

V usage is TRBV6-4 and J usage is TRBJ1-4, with a possible D match to TRBD1 (5 bases). The germline V and J ends were trimmed by 6 bases and 0 bases, with 14 bases remaining between them. CDR3 length: 16 amino acids. Germline V gene lookup returns CDR1 MRHNA and CDR2 SNTAGT. The CDR3 spells CASRPSRGATNEKLFF. DNA for the CDR3: TGTGCCAGCAGACCCTCTAGGGGTGCAACTAATGAAAAACTGTTTTTT.

The CDR3 nucleotides are TGTGCCAGCAGCGCAGACGGTTACTATGGCTACACCTTC. Its translation is CASSADGYYGYTF. J is TRBJ1-2 and V is TRBV7-9, with D uncertain. Germline CDR1 SEHNR, CDR2 FQNEAQ (reference sequence). V was trimmed by 5 bases and J by 3 bases, leaving 10 bases between them. The CDR3 runs 13 residues. Using reference TRBV7-9 and TRBJ1-2 for the parts outside the CDR3, the full variable domain is DTGVSQNPRHKITKRGQNVTFRCDPISEHNRLYWYRQTLGQGPEFLTYFQNEAQLEKSRLLSDRFSAERPKGSFSTLEIQRTEQGDSAMYLCASSADGYYGYTFGSGTRLTVV.

This chain links TRBV5-1 with TRBJ2-7; no reliable D call. Trimming took off 5 bases at V and 0 bases at J, with 15 bases between the two ends. Germline CDR1 SGHRS, CDR2 YFSETQ. CDR3 length equals 15 residues. CDR3 in DNA: TGCGCCAGCAGTTTCTCCCCGGGTCTCTCCTACGAGCAGTACTTC. This gives the protein CASSFSPGLSYEQYF.

V gene TRBV2 combines with J gene TRBJ1-4; D ambiguous. The CDR3 is made up of 15 amino acids. Germline V gene lookup returns CDR1 SNHLY and CDR2 FYNNEI. Trimming took off 6 bases at V and 5 bases at J, with 16 bases between the two ends. The chain's CDR3 is CASRLTGSGNEKLFF. The CDR3 DNA follows: TGTGCCAGCAGGCTTACGGGGTCCGGGAATGAAAAACTGTTTTTT.

The rearrangement joins TRBV27 to TRBJ1-2; D unresolved. Trimming took off 6 bases at V and 10 bases at J, with 18 bases between the two ends. This CDR3 contains 13 residues. Germline V gene data show CDR1 as MNHEY and CDR2 as SMNVEV (reference sequence). CDR3 sequence reads: CASSSTPVGLYTF. As DNA, the CDR3 is TGTGCCAGCAGCTCGACTCCTGTGGGCCTCTACACCTTC.

V is TRBV18 and J is TRBJ1-5, with a tentative D call TRBD1 (6 bases). The CDR3 covers 14 residues. Trimming took 4 bases from V and 4 from J, leaving 11 bases between them. The germline gives CDR1 KGHSH, CDR2 LQKENI. In DNA, the CDR3 is TGTGCCAGCTCACTCCGGGACACAAATCAGCCCCAGCATTTT. It yields the protein CASSLRDTNQPQHF.

This chain joins TRBV5-6 and TRBJ1-3; TRBD1 aligns across 7 bases. The CDR3 length is 19 residues. Germline assignment: CDR1 SGHDT and CDR2 YYEEEE. Trimming at V came to 1 base and at J to 0 bases, leaving 13 bases not matched to a gene. The CDR3 DNA sequence: TGTGCCAGCAGCTTGTTGCCCTGGACAGGCCTGAGCTCTGGAAACACCATATATTTT. This codes for CASSLLPWTGLSSGNTIYF.

CDR3 in DNA: TGTGCCAGCAGTGACGTTATTAACTATGGCTACACCTTC. Encoded protein: CASSDVINYGYTF. The chain has TRBV6-1 and TRBJ1-2; D not resolved. Per the germline V gene, CDR1 is MNHNS and CDR2 is SASEGT. The CDR3 is 13 residues long. Deletions cut 3 bases from V and 1 base from J, with 6 bases between.

The V and J genes are TRBV28 and TRBJ2-1; 8 bases align to TRBD2. Trimming took 5 bases from V and 8 from J; bases not matched to a gene: 20. Per germline, CDR1 MDHEN and CDR2 SYDVKM. The CDR3 is 18 residues long. The CDR3, as DNA: TGTGCCAGCAGTCTCCCTTTTCTAGCGGGTCCCCACCGGTATGAGCAGTTCTTC. It specifies CASSLPFLAGPHRYEQFF. The whole variable domain, remainder taken from reference TRBV28 and TRBJ2-1, is DVKVTQSSRYLVKRTGEKVFLECVQDMDHENMFWYRQDPGLGLRLIYFSYDVKMKEKGDIPEGYSVSREKKERFSLILESASTNQTSMYLCASSLPFLAGPHRYEQFFGPGTRLTVL.

This CDR3 is CAISEFPSEAFF. The CDR3 nucleotides read TGTGCCATCAGTGAGTTCCCATCCGAAGCTTTCTTT. This chain uses TRBV10-3 with TRBJ1-1; D is unclear. V lost 1 base to trimming and J lost 8 bases, with 8 bases between them. The CDR3 runs 12 residues. Germline CDR1 and CDR2: ENHRY and SYGVKD.

The chain combines TRBV10-3 with TRBJ2-3; D assignment may be TRBD1 or TRBD2 (5 bases each). The CDR3 sequence is 13 residues long. The germline CDR1 and CDR2 sequences are ENHRY and SYGVKD. The V end lost 7 bases, the J end lost 1 base, and 9 bases lay between the germline ends. The CDR3 region has the DNA TGTGCCATCAACGGGGACGGCACAGATACGCAGTATTTT. Its protein product is CAINGDGTDTQYF.

The rearrangement links TRBV9 to TRBJ1-4, with D perhaps matching TRBD1 (5 bases). The ends were cut back, 4 bases at V and 5 bases at J, with 12 bases in the middle. The germline gives CDR1 SGDLS, CDR2 YYNGEE. The CDR3 is made up of 14 amino acids. DNA of the CDR3: TGTGCCAGCAGCCGAACCGGGGGGAATGAAAAACTGTTTTTT. Its protein product is CASSRTGGNEKLFF.

On this clone itself: This CDR3 is also generated by other DNA sequences in the sample. The chain is built from TRBV3-1 (or the pseudogene TRBV3-2) and TRBJ2-3; no clear D. From germline, CDR1 is LGHDT and CDR2 YNNKEL (reference sequence). V lost 1 base to trimming and J lost 3 bases, with 5 bases between them. The CDR3 runs 13 residues. CDR3 residues: CASSQVSTDTQYF. In nucleotides, the CDR3 is TGTGCCAGCAGCCAAGTTAGTACAGATACGCAGTATTTT.

The rearrangement joins TRBV3-1 (or the pseudogene TRBV3-2) to TRBJ1-2, with 9 bases fitting TRBD1. This CDR3 comprises 13 residues. The V gene's germline CDR1 is LGHDT and CDR2 YNNKEL (reference sequence). With V trimmed by 2 bases and J by 7 bases, 2 bases remained unmatched. The CDR3 DNA reads TGTGCCAGCAGCCAAACAGGGGGCTCTGGCTACACCTTC. This sequence encodes CASSQTGGSGYTF.

The chain employs TRBV28 and TRBJ1-6; no definite D call. The germline V gene has CDR1 MDHEN and CDR2 SYDVKM. V dropped 1 base and J dropped 5 bases, with 6 bases sitting between them. The CDR3 length is 14 residues. The CDR3 nucleotides are TGTGCCAGCAGTTTATTGGCAGATAATTCACCCCTCCACTTT. As protein: CASSLLADNSPLHF. The full variable domain, completed using reference TRBV28 and TRBJ1-6, is DVKVTQSSRYLVKRTGEKVFLECVQDMDHENMFWYRQDPGLGLRLIYFSYDVKMKEKGDIPEGYSVSREKKERFSLILESASTNQTSMYLCASSLLADNSPLHFGNGTRLTVT.

The rearrangement links TRBV11-2 to TRBJ2-1; 8 bases map to TRBD1. In germline, CDR1 is SGHAT, CDR2 FQNNGV. This CDR3 contains 15 residues. V shed 1 base and J 4 bases; nucleotides not matched to a gene: 3. The CDR3 DNA reads TGTGCCAGCAGCTTAGGGCAGGGGGCTTACAATGAGCAGTTCTTC. The encoded protein is CASSLGQGAYNEQFF.

The chain carries TRBV25-1 and TRBJ1-6; D is uncertain. The CDR3 is 14 amino acids. Germline-derived CDR1 and CDR2 are MGHDK and SYGVNS. Trimming took off 1 base at V and 1 base at J, with 2 bases between the two ends. The CDR3 reads CASSESSYNSPLHF. CDR3 sequence (DNA): TGTGCCAGCAGTGAATCGTCCTATAATTCACCCCTCCACTTT. Variable domain in full (rest from reference TRBV25-1 and TRBJ1-6): EADIYQTPRYLVIGTGKKITLECSQTMGHDKMYWYQQDPGMELHLIHYSYGVNSTEKGDLSSESTVSRIRTEHFPLTLESARPSHTSQYLCASSESSYNSPLHFGNGTRLTVT.

In nucleotides, the CDR3 is TGCAGTGCTAGTTGGACTAGCGGGAGTCAGTTCTTC. This gives the protein CSASWTSGSQFF. The chain joins TRBV20-1 to TRBJ2-1; TRBD2 matches at 13 bases. V shed 3 bases and J 13 bases; nucleotides not matched to a gene: 3. Germline V CDR1 and CDR2: DFQATT, SNEGSKA (reference sequence). The CDR3 runs to 12 residues.

The rearrangement uses TRBV28 and TRBJ2-7; D is tentatively TRBD1 or TRBD2 (5 bases each). The V gene's germline CDR1 is MDHEN and CDR2 SYDVKM. Trimming left V 2 bases short and J 0 bases short, with 11 bases between. CDR3 length: 15 residues. Here the CDR3 DNA reads TGTGCCAGCAGTTTACTCAGGGACCCCTCCTACGAGCAGTACTTC. This sequence encodes CASSLLRDPSYEQYF.

DNA of the CDR3: TGCGCCAGCAGTGAAGGACGGGTTAATTCACCCCTCCACTTT. Translated: CASSEGRVNSPLHF. V gene TRBV10-1 combines with J gene TRBJ1-6; D is unresolved. V dropped 3 bases and J dropped 6 bases, with 9 bases sitting between them. The CDR3 runs 14 residues. The germline gives CDR1 WNHNN, CDR2 SYGVQD (reference sequence).